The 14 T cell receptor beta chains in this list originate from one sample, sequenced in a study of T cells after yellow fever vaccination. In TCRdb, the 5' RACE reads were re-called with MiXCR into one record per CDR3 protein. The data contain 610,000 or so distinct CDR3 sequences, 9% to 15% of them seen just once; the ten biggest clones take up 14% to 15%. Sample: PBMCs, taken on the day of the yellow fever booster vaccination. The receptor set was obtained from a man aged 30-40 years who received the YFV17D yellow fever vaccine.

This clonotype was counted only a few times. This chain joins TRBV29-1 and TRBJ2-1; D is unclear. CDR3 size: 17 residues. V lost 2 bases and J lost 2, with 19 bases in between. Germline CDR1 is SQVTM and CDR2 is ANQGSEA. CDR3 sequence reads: CSVEWRPRVRAYNEQFF. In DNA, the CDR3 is TGCAGCGTTGAATGGCGACCGAGAGTACGCGCCTACAATGAGCAGTTCTTC.

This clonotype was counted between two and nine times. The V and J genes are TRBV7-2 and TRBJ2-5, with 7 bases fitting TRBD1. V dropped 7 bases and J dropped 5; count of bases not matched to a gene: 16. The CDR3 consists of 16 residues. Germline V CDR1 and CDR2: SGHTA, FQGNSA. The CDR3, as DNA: TGTGCCAGCAACCAAAATTCGGGACAGCCCCCGGAGACCCAGTACTTC. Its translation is CASNQNSGQPPETQYF.

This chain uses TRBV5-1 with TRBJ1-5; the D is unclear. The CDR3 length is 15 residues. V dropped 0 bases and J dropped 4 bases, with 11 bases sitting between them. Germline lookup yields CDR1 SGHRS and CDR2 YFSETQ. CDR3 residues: CASSLEYGTNQPQHF. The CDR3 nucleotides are TGCGCCAGCAGCTTGGAATACGGAACTAATCAGCCCCAGCATTTT.

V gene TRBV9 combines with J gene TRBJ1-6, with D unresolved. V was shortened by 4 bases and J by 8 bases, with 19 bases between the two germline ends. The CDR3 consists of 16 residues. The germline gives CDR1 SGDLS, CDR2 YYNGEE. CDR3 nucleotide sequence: TGTGCCAGCAGCATTCACGGAGTCCCCGGGGATTCACCCCTCCACTTT. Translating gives CASSIHGVPGDSPLHF.

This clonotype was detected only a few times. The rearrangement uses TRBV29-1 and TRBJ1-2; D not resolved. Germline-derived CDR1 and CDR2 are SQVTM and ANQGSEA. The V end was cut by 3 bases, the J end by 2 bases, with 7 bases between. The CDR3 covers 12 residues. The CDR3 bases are TGCAGCGTTGACGGGGTCAACTATGGCTACACCTTC. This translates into CSVDGVNYGYTF.

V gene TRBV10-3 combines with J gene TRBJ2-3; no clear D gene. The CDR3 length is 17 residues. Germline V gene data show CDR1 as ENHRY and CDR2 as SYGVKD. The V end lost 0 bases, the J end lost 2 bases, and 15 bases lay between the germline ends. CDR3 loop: CAISESPTEPFTDTQYF. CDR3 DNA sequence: TGTGCCATCAGTGAGTCCCCAACGGAGCCATTCACAGATACGCAGTATTTT.

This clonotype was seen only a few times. CDR3 sequence: CASSPGGQGVYEQYF. In nucleotides, the CDR3 is TGTGCCAGCAGCCCAGGGGGACAGGGGGTCTACGAGCAGTACTTC. The chain combines TRBV7-2 with TRBJ2-7; 11 bases match TRBD1. The CDR3 loop spans 15 amino acids. Per germline, CDR1 SGHTA and CDR2 FQGNSA. V dropped 5 bases and J dropped 3; count of bases not matched to a gene: 6.

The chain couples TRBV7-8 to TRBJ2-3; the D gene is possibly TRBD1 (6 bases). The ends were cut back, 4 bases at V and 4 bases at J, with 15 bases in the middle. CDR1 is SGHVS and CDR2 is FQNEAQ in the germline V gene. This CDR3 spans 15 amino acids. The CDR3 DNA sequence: TGTGCCAGCAGCTCCCCGATACAGGGCGCAGATACGCAGTATTTT. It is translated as CASSSPIQGADTQYF.

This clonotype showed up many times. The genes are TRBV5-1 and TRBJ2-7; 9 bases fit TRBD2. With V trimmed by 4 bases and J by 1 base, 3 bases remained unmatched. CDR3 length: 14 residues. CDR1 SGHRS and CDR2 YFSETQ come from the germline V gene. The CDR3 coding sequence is TGCGCCAGCAGCCCGGGACTAGCTTCCTACGAGCAGTACTTC. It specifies CASSPGLASYEQYF. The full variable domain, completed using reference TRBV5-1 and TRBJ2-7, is KAGVTQTPRYLIKTRGQQVTLSCSPISGHRSVSWYQQTPGQGLQFLFEYFSETQRNKGNFPGRFSGRQFSNSRSEMNVSTLELGDSALYLCASSPGLASYEQYFGPGTRLTVT.

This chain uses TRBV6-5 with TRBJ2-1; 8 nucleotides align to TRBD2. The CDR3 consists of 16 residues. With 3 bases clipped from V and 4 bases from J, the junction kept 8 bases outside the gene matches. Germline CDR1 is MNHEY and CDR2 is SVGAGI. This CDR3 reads CASSYFGTSYYNEQFF. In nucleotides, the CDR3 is TGTGCCAGCAGTTATTTTGGGACTAGTTATTACAATGAGCAGTTCTTC.

The CDR3 sequence: CASSFVGGSYNEQFF. The CDR3 nucleotides read TGTGCCAGCAGTTTTGTAGGGGGCTCCTACAATGAGCAGTTCTTC. The V call is TRBV27, the J call TRBJ2-1, with D maybe TRBD1 (6 bases). Germline V gene data show CDR1 as MNHEY and CDR2 as SMNVEV (reference sequence). The CDR3 extends over 15 amino acids. The V end lost 3 bases, the J end lost 0 bases, and 9 bases lay between the germline ends.

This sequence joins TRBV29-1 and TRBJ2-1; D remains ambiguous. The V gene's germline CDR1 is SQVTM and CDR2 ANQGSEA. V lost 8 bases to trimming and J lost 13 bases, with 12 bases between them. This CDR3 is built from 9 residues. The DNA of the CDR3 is TGCAGCCTTCCTGAGCGTCAGTTCTTC. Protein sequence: CSLPERQFF.

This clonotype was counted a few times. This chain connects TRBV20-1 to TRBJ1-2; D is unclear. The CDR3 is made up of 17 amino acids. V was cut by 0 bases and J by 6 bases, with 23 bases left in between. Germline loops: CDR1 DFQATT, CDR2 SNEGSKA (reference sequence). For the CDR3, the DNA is TGCAGTGCTAGAGATCTAATGACCGAGGGTTTATATCATGGCTACACCTTC. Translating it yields CSARDLMTEGLYHGYTF.

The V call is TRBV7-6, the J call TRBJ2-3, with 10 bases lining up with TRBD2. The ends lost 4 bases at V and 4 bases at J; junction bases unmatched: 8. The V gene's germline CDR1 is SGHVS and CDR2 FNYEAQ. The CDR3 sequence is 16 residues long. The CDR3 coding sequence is TGTGCCAGCAGCTCTCCCGGGACTAGCGTGGCAGATACGCAGTATTTT. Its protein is CASSSPGTSVADTQYF. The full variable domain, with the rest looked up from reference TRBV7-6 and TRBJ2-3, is GAGVSQSPRYKVTKRGQDVALRCDPISGHVSLYWYRQALGQGPEFLTYFNYEAQQDKSGLPNDRFSAERPEGSISTLTIQRTEQRDSAMYRCASSSPGTSVADTQYFGPGTRLTVL.